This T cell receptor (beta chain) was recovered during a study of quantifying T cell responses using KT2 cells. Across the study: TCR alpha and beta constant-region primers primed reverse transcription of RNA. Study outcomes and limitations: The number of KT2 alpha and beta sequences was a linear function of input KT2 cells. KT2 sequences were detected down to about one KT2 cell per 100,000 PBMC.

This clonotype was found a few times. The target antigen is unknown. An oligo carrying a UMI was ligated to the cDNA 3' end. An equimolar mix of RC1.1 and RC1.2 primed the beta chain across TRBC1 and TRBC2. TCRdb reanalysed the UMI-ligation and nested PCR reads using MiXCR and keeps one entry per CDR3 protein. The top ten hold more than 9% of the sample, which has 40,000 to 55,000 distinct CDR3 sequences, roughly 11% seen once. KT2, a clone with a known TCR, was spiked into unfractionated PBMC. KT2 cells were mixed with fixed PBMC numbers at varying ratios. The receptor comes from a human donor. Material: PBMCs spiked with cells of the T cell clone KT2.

CDR3 amino acids: CSVPDRITTNYGYTF. The DNA of the CDR3 is TGCAGCGTCCCAGACAGAATTACCACCAACTATGGCTACACCTTC. V and J are TRBV29-1 and TRBJ1-2, with D possibly TRBD1 on 5 matching bases. The CDR3 spans 15 residues. Germline CDR1 and CDR2: SQVTM and ANQGSEA. V gave up 6 bases and J gave up 2 bases, with 19 bases separating them.